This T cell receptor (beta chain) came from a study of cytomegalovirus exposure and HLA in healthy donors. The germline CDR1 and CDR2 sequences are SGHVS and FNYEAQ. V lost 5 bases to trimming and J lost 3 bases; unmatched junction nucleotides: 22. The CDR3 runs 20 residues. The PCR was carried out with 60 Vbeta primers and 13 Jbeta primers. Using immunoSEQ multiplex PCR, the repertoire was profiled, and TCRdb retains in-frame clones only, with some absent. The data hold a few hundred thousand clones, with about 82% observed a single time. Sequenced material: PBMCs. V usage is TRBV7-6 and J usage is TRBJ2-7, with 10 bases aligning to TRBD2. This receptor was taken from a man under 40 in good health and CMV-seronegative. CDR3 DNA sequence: TGTGCCAGCAGCCCGGTTTTAGCGGGGGGCCCACAGACCGGTCTCTACGAGCAGTACTTC. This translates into CASSPVLAGGPQTGLYEQYF.